This entry concerns a single T cell receptor beta chain. Its antigen is currently unknown. This specimen comes from a study of shared clonotypes between healthy human individuals. Study-level findings and limits: Larger estimated richness was generally recorded for naive subsets relative to memory subsets. Although depth was large, rarefaction showed that sequencing of the sorted subsets was incomplete.

Several immunoSEQ 96-well plates shared each subset's DNA, each plate a replicate. The repertoire was sequenced with immunoSEQ multiplex PCR; TCRdb's copy has only in-frame clones and lacks some. Among 1,500,000 or so clones listed, around 98.5% were seen once. Germline CDR1 MNHEY, CDR2 SMNVEV (reference sequence). This CDR3 region has 15 residues. The V end lost 8 bases, the J end lost 5 bases, and 19 bases lay between the germline ends. V and J are TRBV27 and TRBJ2-1; D is perhaps TRBD2 (6 bases). The TCR comes from a man aged 25 to 40 in good health. The material sequenced was naive CD4+ T cells sorted from blood. Described subset: CD45RA+ positively selected. The CDR3 DNA reads as TGTGCCAGCCGTCGGATCCAGCGGGCAGACAATGAGCAGTTCTTC. Encoded protein: CASRRIQRADNEQFF.